A single sample is the source of the 21 T cell receptor beta chains below, sequenced in a study of blood T cell repertoires in COVID-19. Sequencing used immunoSEQ multiplex PCR; TCRdb keeps in-frame clones, though not all of them. The table shows 200,000 to 300,000 clones, with 83% occurring only once. The specimen sequenced was peripheral blood. These receptors were taken from a human donor in a cohort sampled during active COVID-19.

This sequence joins TRBV5-8 and TRBJ2-2, with D perhaps matching TRBD1 (5 bases). CDR1 is SGHTS, CDR2 YDEGEE, per germline. With 1 base removed from V and 4 bases from J, the gap between germline ends came to 17 bases. The CDR3 is made up of 17 amino acids. The CDR3 region has the DNA TGTGCCAGCAGCTTGTCCCACGGCAGGGCGTTCACCGGGGAGCTGTTTTTT. It codes for CASSLSHGRAFTGELFF.

The chain uses TRBV20-1 and TRBJ1-3; maybe TRBD1 (5 bases). CDR1 and CDR2 from the germline V gene are DFQATT and SNEGSKA (reference sequence). The CDR3 contains 14 residues. V was trimmed by 3 bases and J by 0 bases, leaving 9 bases between them. The chain's CDR3 is CSASYRSSGNTIYF. The CDR3 DNA follows: TGCAGTGCTAGTTACAGGAGCTCTGGAAACACCATATATTTT.

This sequence joins TRBV5-1 and TRBJ2-2; 11 bases line up with TRBD2. This CDR3 is built from 17 residues. The germline CDR1 and CDR2 sequences are SGHRS and YFSETQ. V trimming: 4 bases; J trimming: 4 bases; junction bases outside the gene matches: 9. CDR3 amino acids: CASSVTSGVRGTGELFF. As DNA, the CDR3 is TGCGCCAGCAGCGTGACTAGCGGGGTACGCGGCACCGGGGAGCTGTTTTTT.

The chain combines TRBV10-1 with TRBJ2-1; D possibly corresponds to TRBD1 (6 bases). The CDR3 is 13 residues long. Looked up from germline, CDR1 is WNHNN and CDR2 is SYGVQD (reference sequence). V lost 8 bases to trimming and J lost 6 bases, with 14 bases between them. CDR3 sequence reads: CASQRTVLNEQFF. The CDR3 coding sequence is TGCGCCAGCCAACGGACAGTACTCAATGAGCAGTTCTTC.

This chain connects TRBV10-3 to TRBJ2-7, with TRBD1 identical over 7 bases. After removal of 11 bases from V and 0 bases from J, the junction contained 13 bases not matched to a gene. Germline V CDR1 and CDR2: ENHRY, SYGVKD. The CDR3 is 15 residues long. The CDR3: CAVRGSDRFSYEQYF. Here the CDR3 DNA reads TGTGCCGTGAGGGGCTCGGACAGGTTCTCCTACGAGCAGTACTTC.

This sequence joins TRBV7-2 and TRBJ2-5; D not resolved. V lost 3 bases, J lost 5 bases, and 4 bases lay in between. The CDR3 runs to 11 residues. CDR1 is SGHTA and CDR2 is FQGNSA in the germline V gene. The CDR3 DNA reads as TGTGCCAGCAGCTTCTCGGAGACCCAGTACTTC. It codes for CASSFSETQYF. Full variable domain (missing parts from reference TRBV7-2 and TRBJ2-5): GAGVSQSPSNKVTEKGKDVELRCDPISGHTALYWYRQSLGQGLEFLIYFQGNSAPDKSGLPSDRFSAERTGGSVSTLTIQRTQQEDSAVYLCASSFSETQYFGPGTRLLVL.

The CDR3 nucleotides are TGTGCCAGCAGCGTAGGGTTTGGACTCGCAGGGCAGTTCTTC. Translated: CASSVGFGLAGQFF. The genes are TRBV9 and TRBJ2-1; weak D call: TRBD2 (5 bases). The V and J ends lost 0 bases and 12 bases respectively, with 16 bases between them. Germline V lookup: CDR1 SGDLS, CDR2 YYNGEE. This CDR3 is 14 amino acids long.

The CDR3 DNA follows: TGTGCCAGTGATCGCCCTAGGGGAGGGGCCGATCAGCCCCAGCATTTT. It yields the protein CASDRPRGGADQPQHF. This chain connects TRBV19 to TRBJ1-5; the D gene is possibly TRBD1 (5 bases). Germline assignment: CDR1 LNHDA and CDR2 SQIVND (reference sequence). V lost 8 bases to trimming and J lost 5 bases, with 22 bases between them. CDR3 length equals 16 residues.

This chain connects TRBV5-1 to TRBJ2-6, with a tentative D call TRBD1 (6 bases). With 4 bases removed from V and 0 bases from J, the gap between germline ends came to 8 bases. The CDR3 sequence is 15 residues long. Germline loops: CDR1 SGHRS, CDR2 YFSETQ. The CDR3 spells CASSLGASGANVLTF. In nucleotides, the CDR3 is TGCGCCAGCAGCCTGGGGGCCTCTGGGGCCAACGTCCTGACTTTC.

The chain uses TRBV19 and TRBJ2-7; D is unresolved. V lost 5 bases and J lost 5, with 13 bases in between. This CDR3 has 13 residues. The germline gives CDR1 LNHDA, CDR2 SQIVND (reference sequence). The CDR3 spells CASSAGSLDEQYF. The CDR3 nucleotides read TGTGCCAGTAGTGCCGGGTCGTTGGACGAGCAGTACTTC. Together with reference TRBV19 and TRBJ2-7, the CDR3 gives the full variable domain: DGGITQSPKYLFRKEGQNVTLSCEQNLNHDAMYWYRQDPGQGLRLIYYSQIVNDFQKGDIAEGYSVSREKKESFPLTVTSAQKNPTAFYLCASSAGSLDEQYFGPGTRLTVT.

The CDR3 DNA reads TGTGCCAGCAGCCCCGAGGTTGCATTAGAGCAGTTCTTC. Residues: CASSPEVALEQFF. J is TRBJ2-1 and V is TRBV6-5; D unresolved. The length of the CDR3 is 13 residues. Per the germline V gene, CDR1 is MNHEY and CDR2 is SVGAGI. With 6 bases removed from V and 10 bases from J, the gap between germline ends came to 16 bases.

J is TRBJ2-2 and V is TRBV4-1, with 9 bases lining up with TRBD2. This CDR3 spans 17 amino acids. In germline, CDR1 is MGHRA, CDR2 YSYEKL. V dropped 7 bases and J dropped 4; count of bases not matched to a gene: 13. The CDR3 nucleotides are TGCGCCAGCACGTCCTATGCGACTAGCGGATTCACCGGGGAGCTGTTTTTT. Protein sequence: CASTSYATSGFTGELFF.

This rearrangement joins TRBV28 to TRBJ1-6; D perhaps matches TRBD1 (6 bases). Between the trimmed V and J ends, which lost 6 bases and 9 bases, there was a span of 18 bases. The CDR3 sequence is 15 residues long. CDR1 MDHEN and CDR2 SYDVKM come from the germline V gene. CDR3 coding DNA: TGTGCCAGCAGCGCTTCCAGGGGCGAAGGTTCACCCCTCCACTTT. It is translated as CASSASRGEGSPLHF.

This clone appeared a few times. This sequence joins TRBV27 and TRBJ2-1, with unresolved D. V was trimmed by 9 bases and J by 10 bases, leaving 13 bases between them. Germline loops: CDR1 MNHEY, CDR2 SMNVEV (reference sequence). This CDR3 is 11 amino acids long. In nucleotides, the CDR3 is TGTGCCAGTATTAACCCTCGGGAGCAGTTCTTC. This sequence encodes CASINPREQFF.

This chain uses TRBV7-2 with TRBJ2-1; D might be TRBD1 (6 bases). Trimming left V 5 bases short and J 6 bases short, with 11 bases between. CDR1 is SGHTA and CDR2 is FQGNSA in the germline V gene. The CDR3 has 13 amino acids. The CDR3 sequence: CASSPWTANEQFF. The CDR3 DNA reads as TGTGCCAGCAGCCCCTGGACAGCCAATGAGCAGTTCTTC.

The chain is built from TRBV5-5 and TRBJ2-2; TRBD1 matches 7 bases. The CDR3 contains 16 residues. V lost 5 bases to trimming and J lost 6 bases; unmatched junction nucleotides: 13. Germline values: CDR1 SGHKS, CDR2 YYEKEE (reference sequence). The CDR3 sequence is CASRGQRFVNSGELFF. CDR3 sequence (DNA): TGTGCCAGCAGGGGACAGAGGTTCGTTAACTCCGGGGAGCTGTTTTTT.

The J gene is TRBJ1-1, the V gene TRBV18, with D tentatively TRBD1 (6 bases). Germline V gives CDR1 KGHSH, CDR2 LQKENI. This CDR3 has 17 residues. V was trimmed by 4 bases and J by 0 bases, leaving 18 bases between them. DNA for the CDR3: TGTGCCAGCTCACTCCAAGGGGGAAACGGTATGAACACTGAAGCTTTCTTT. This gives the protein CASSLQGGNGMNTEAFF.

The V gene is TRBV6-1, the J gene TRBJ1-2; TRBD1 might be the D (5 bases). This CDR3 is 16 amino acids long. Trimming took 4 bases from V and 7 from J, leaving 22 bases between them. Germline lookup yields CDR1 MNHNS and CDR2 SASEGT. The CDR3 here is CASSVGPSGGGGGYTF. For the CDR3, the DNA is TGTGCCAGCAGTGTAGGACCTTCCGGCGGGGGAGGTGGCTACACCTTC.

This clone was picked up one time. The CDR3 protein is CASSLRGQGQRYEQYF. The CDR3 coding sequence is TGTGCCAGCAGTTTAAGGGGGCAGGGGCAACGCTACGAGCAGTACTTC. The V and J genes are TRBV7-2 and TRBJ2-7, with 7 bases fitting TRBD1. Germline assignment: CDR1 SGHTA and CDR2 FQGNSA. The CDR3 covers 16 residues. The V and J ends lost 6 bases and 3 bases, in that order; junction bases with no gene match: 14.

This chain joins TRBV2 and TRBJ1-3, with 7 bases matching TRBD1. CDR1 SNHLY and CDR2 FYNNEI come from the germline V gene. The CDR3 spans 17 residues. The junction had 10 bases not matched to a gene; V was cut back by 5 bases and J by 0 bases. This chain's CDR3 is CASSPDRRLSSGNTIYF. In DNA, the CDR3 is TGTGCCAGCAGTCCGGACAGGCGCCTCAGCTCTGGAAACACCATATATTTT.

Here the CDR3 DNA reads TGTGCCAGCAGCTTGGAGGTTGTGGTAGCGGGGAGAGGAGATACGCAGTATTTT. It yields the protein CASSLEVVVAGRGDTQYF. This rearrangement joins TRBV5-6 to TRBJ2-3, with 8 bases identical to TRBD2. The CDR3 length is 18 residues. The V and J ends lost 0 bases and 5 bases, in that order; junction bases with no gene match: 14. CDR1 is SGHDT and CDR2 is YYEEEE in the germline V gene. Full variable domain (remainder filled in from reference TRBV5-6 and TRBJ2-3): DAGVTQSPTHLIKTRGQQVTLRCSPKSGHDTVSWYQQALGQGPQFIFQYYEEEERQRGNFPDRFSGHQFPNYSSELNVNALLLGDSALYLCASSLEVVVAGRGDTQYFGPGTRLTVL.